One TCR beta chain is described in this entry. This CDR3 region has 17 residues. Trimming cost V 5 bases and J 2 bases; bases outside gene matches: 7. Per germline, CDR1 MNHEY and CDR2 SMNVEV (reference sequence). The data originate from a study of blood T cell repertoires in COVID-19. Across the whole study: The cDNA or gDNA used as material had been derived from T cells, B-cell-depleted T cells, or PBMCs.

TCRdb's copy holds only in-frame clones and misses some; the assay was immunoSEQ multiplex PCR. The profile shows about 88,000 clones, approximately 70% of them singletons. The clonotype comes from a woman aged 60-75 years in a cohort sampled during active or convalescent COVID-19. This chain uses TRBV27 with TRBJ1-6; 9 bases align to TRBD1. Sequencing was performed on peripheral blood. This CDR3 is CASSAGQGLAYNSPLHF. The DNA of the CDR3 is TGTGCCAGCAGTGCCGGACAGGGGCTGGCCTATAATTCACCCCTCCACTTT.